Each of the 7 T cell receptor beta chains below was sequenced from the same sample in a study of response to subunit inactivated influenza vaccine. TCRdb called the RT-PCR reads again in MiXCR, with one record for every CDR3 protein. This table holds some 600,000 distinct CDR3 sequences, about 15% found once. The sequencing used PBMCs from blood, collected roughly 2 weeks before vaccination. The receptor set was obtained from a man aged 45-65 years who received an inactivated influenza vaccine.

The gene calls are TRBV7-2 and TRBJ2-7, with a weak D call TRBD2 (6 bases). Germline CDR1 and CDR2: SGHTA and FQGNSA. V was pared by 1 base and J by 6 bases, with 7 bases between. This CDR3 region has 12 residues. CDR3 sequence: CASSLDGSEQYF. DNA for the CDR3: TGTGCCAGCAGCTTAGACGGGAGCGAGCAGTACTTC.

The rearrangement uses TRBV20-1 and TRBJ2-7, with D perhaps being TRBD1 or TRBD2 (5 bases each). Germline V gene lookup returns CDR1 DFQATT and CDR2 SNEGSKA (reference sequence). The CDR3 extends over 14 amino acids. V lost 1 base and J lost 7, with 17 bases in between. CDR3 nucleotide sequence: TGCAGTGCTAGAGGTTCCTCGGGGCTTACGGAGCAGTACTTC. As protein: CSARGSSGLTEQYF.

V gene TRBV15 combines with J gene TRBJ2-1; D is uncertain. V was pared by 1 base and J by 10 bases, with 11 bases between. The germline CDR1 and CDR2 sequences are LNHNV and YYDKDF (reference sequence). CDR3 length: 13 amino acids. The CDR3: CATSRVALREQFF. CDR3 DNA sequence: TGTGCCACCAGCAGAGTTGCGCTTCGGGAGCAGTTCTTC.

This clonotype was seen a handful of times. This sequence joins TRBV20-1 and TRBJ2-7; 10 positions match TRBD2. CDR1 is DFQATT, CDR2 SNEGSKA, per germline (reference sequence). The V segment lost 0 bases and the J segment 0 bases; nucleotides outside the gene matches: 5. This CDR3 region has 16 residues. CDR3 sequence reads: CSARDGQREGSYEQYF. The CDR3 DNA follows: TGCAGTGCTAGAGATGGCCAGCGGGAGGGCTCCTACGAGCAGTACTTC.

J is TRBJ2-5 and V is TRBV4-2, with 7 bases that match TRBD2. The CDR3 extends over 15 amino acids. The ends lost 2 bases at V and 5 bases at J; junction bases unmatched: 8. Germline values: CDR1 LGHNA, CDR2 YNFKEQ. The chain's CDR3 is CASSQTGREQETQYF. The CDR3 nucleotides are TGTGCCAGCAGCCAAACGGGGCGGGAGCAGGAGACCCAGTACTTC.

This clonotype was detected only a few times. This chain joins TRBV29-1 and TRBJ1-2, with D perhaps matching TRBD1 (5 bases). The CDR3 length is 15 residues. Per germline, CDR1 SQVTM and CDR2 ANQGSEA. Trimming took off 0 bases at V and 5 bases at J, with 16 bases between the two ends. The CDR3, as DNA: TGCAGCGTTGAAGATCTGGCAGGGAACATATATGGCTACACCTTC. Residues: CSVEDLAGNIYGYTF.

The rearrangement links TRBV7-9 to TRBJ2-7; D may be TRBD1 (6 bases). The CDR3 consists of 14 residues. In germline, CDR1 is SEHNR, CDR2 FQNEAQ (reference sequence). The V end lost 5 bases, the J end lost 1 base, and 12 bases lay between the germline ends. The DNA of the CDR3 is TGTGCCAGCAGCCCGAACAGGGATTCCTACGAGCAGTACTTC. Translating it yields CASSPNRDSYEQYF.